The sequence of this TCR beta chain was determined in a study of shared clonotypes between healthy human individuals. Naive CD8 cells lacked CD45RO and underwent positive selection for CCR7, leaving out terminally differentiated effector memory CD45RA+ cells. TCRdb keeps only in-frame clones here, not all; method: immunoSEQ multiplex PCR. The profile shows about 2.1 million clones, roughly 93% of them singletons. A word on this clone: The antigen remains unidentified.

Whole-study findings and limits: Among donors, clonotype sharing was expected to be affected by sequencing depth. Though the depth was large, rarefaction showed that sorted-subset sequencing was incomplete. Naive subsets typically showed greater estimated richness than memory subsets.

CDR1 is LGHNA, CDR2 YSLEER, per germline. This CDR3 contains 14 residues. Trimming pared 3 bases from V and 7 bases from J, leaving 12 bases between. This TCR derives from a man between 18 and 29 years old in good health. Some clones in this sample may be carry-over from other donors' samples. The source material was naive CD8+ T cells from PBMCs. The chain is built from TRBV4-3 and TRBJ1-4; the D is unclear. The CDR3 region is CASSQDRAGEKLFF. In DNA, the CDR3 is TGCGCCAGCAGCCAGGACCGGGCGGGTGAAAAACTGTTTTTT.